These T cell receptor beta chains were read from a single sample in a study of response to subunit inactivated influenza vaccine. MiXCR, applied by TCRdb to the RT-PCR reads, yields one record per CDR3 protein. The sample records about 700,000 distinct CDR3 sequences, roughly 14% being singletons. This specimen consisted of PBMCs from blood, obtained roughly 2 weeks before vaccination. Source of these receptors: a man aged 50-60 years who received an inactivated influenza vaccine. Each CDR3 is given without its conserved first and last residue.

v_gene: TRBV20-1; j_gene: TRBJ1-5; CDR3aa: SAQGGNQPQH
v_gene: TRBV11-2; j_gene: TRBJ1-1; CDR3aa: ASSPSYGSGTEAF
v_gene: TRBV29-1; j_gene: TRBJ2-3; CDR3aa: SERRGQDTQY
v_gene: TRBV4-2; j_gene: TRBJ2-7; CDR3aa: ASSQGQRSYEQY
v_gene: TRBV5-1; j_gene: TRBJ2-7; CDR3aa: ASSLVRTGGYEQY
v_gene: TRBV4-3; j_gene: TRBJ2-7; CDR3aa: ASSPGLSYSYEQY
v_gene: TRBV5-1; j_gene: TRBJ2-1; CDR3aa: ASRGQGHNEQF
v_gene: TRBV10-2; j_gene: TRBJ1-1; CDR3aa: ASSESRGRTEAF
v_gene: TRBV6-5; j_gene: TRBJ2-7; CDR3aa: ASSYGRGNYEQY
v_gene: TRBV6-2/TRBV6-3; j_gene: TRBJ2-1; CDR3aa: ASSKRGPTISSYNEQF
v_gene: TRBV20-1; j_gene: TRBJ2-5; CDR3aa: SASRGQPQETQY
v_gene: TRBV30; j_gene: TRBJ2-5; CDR3aa: AWSVRRGVGETQY
v_gene: TRBV11-2; j_gene: TRBJ2-3; CDR3aa: ASSFRLAGGTDTQY
v_gene: TRBV11-2; j_gene: TRBJ2-1; CDR3aa: ASSLDSAGAVNEQF
v_gene: TRBV24-1; j_gene: TRBJ2-1; CDR3aa: ATSEPGTSGSFYNEQF
v_gene: TRBV5-1; j_gene: TRBJ2-3; CDR3aa: ASSDGQGGDTQY